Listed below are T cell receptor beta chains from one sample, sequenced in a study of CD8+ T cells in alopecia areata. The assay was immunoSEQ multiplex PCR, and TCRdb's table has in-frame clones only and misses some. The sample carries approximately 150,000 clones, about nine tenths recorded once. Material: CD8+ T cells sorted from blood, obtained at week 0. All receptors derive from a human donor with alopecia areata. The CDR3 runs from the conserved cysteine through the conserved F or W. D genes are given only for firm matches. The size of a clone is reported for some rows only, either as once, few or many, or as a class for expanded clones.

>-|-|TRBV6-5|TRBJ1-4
TGTGCCAGCAGTTCCGGTGAAAAACTGTTTTTT
CASSSGEKLFF
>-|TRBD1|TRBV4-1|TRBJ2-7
TGCGCCAGCAGCCTCGGACAGGGAACCTACGAGCAGTACTTC
CASSLGQGTYEQYF
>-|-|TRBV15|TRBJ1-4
TGTGCCACCAGCAGAGATAGGGGGGGTGGTGAAAAACTGTTTTTT
CATSRDRGGGEKLFF
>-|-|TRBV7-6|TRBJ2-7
TGTGCCAGCAGCTTACTGGGTTCCTCAGCATTCTCCTACGAGCAGTACTTC
CASSLLGSSAFSYEQYF
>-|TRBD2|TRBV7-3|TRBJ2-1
TGTGCCAGCAGAGGCTGGCTAGCGGCTTACAATAAGCAGTTCTTC
CASRGWLAAYNKQFF
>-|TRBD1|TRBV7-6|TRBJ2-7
TGTGCCAGCAGCACCCGACAGGGGCCATCCTACGAGCAGTACTTC
CASSTRQGPSYEQYF
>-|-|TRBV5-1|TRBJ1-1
TGCGCCAGCAGCTTGGCCAGTGGACAGACGAACACTGAAGCTTTCTTT
CASSLASGQTNTEAFF
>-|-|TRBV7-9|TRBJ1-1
TGTGCCAGCAGCTCGCAGTCAGGGAGGATAAATGAAGCTTTCTTT
CASSSQSGRINEAFF
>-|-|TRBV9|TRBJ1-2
TGTGCCAGCAGCGTTCAAGTGGACCCTTACTATGGCTACACCTTC
CASSVQVDPYYGYTF
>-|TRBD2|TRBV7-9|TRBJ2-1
TGTGCCAGCAGCTCAAGACTAGCGGGAGATGATATCGCTGAGCAGTTCTTC
CASSSRLAGDDIAEQFF
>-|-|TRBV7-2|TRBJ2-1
TGTGCCAGCAGCCCATCATATGAGCAGTTCTTC
CASSPSYEQFF
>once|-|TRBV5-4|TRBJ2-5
TGTGCCAGCAGCTTGGGTGGTAACCAAGAGACCCAGTACTTC
CASSLGGNQETQYF
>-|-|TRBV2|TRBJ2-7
TGTGCCAGCAGACATGAGTTTTCCTACGAGCAGTACTTC
CASRHEFSYEQYF
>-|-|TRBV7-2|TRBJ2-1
TGTGCCAGCAGCGTAACCTTGGGGGTGGGCAATGAGCAGTTCTTC
CASSVTLGVGNEQFF
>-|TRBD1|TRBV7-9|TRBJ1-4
TGTGCCAGCAGCGGAACGCCGGGACAGGGTGTTGAAAAACTGTTTTTT
CASSGTPGQGVEKLFF
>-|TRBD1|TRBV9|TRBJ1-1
TGTGCCAGCAGCGTAGGTACAGGGGCTGAAGCTTTCTTT
CASSVGTGAEAFF
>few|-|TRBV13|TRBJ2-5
TGTGCCAGCAGCTCTCCATTAGGGGAGACGGAGACCCAGTACTTC
CASSSPLGETETQYF
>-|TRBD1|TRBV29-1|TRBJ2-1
TGCAGCGTCTTGGAAGGGACAGGGTCGTTCTTC
CSVLEGTGSFF
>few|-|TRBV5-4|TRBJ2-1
TGTGCCAGCAGCTTGGGAACAGGGGGGGGCTACAATGAGCAGTTCTTC
CASSLGTGGGYNEQFF
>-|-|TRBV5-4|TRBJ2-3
TGTGCCAGCAGCACCTCGGCCGCGCCGTGGACAGATACGCAGTATTTT
CASSTSAAPWTDTQYF
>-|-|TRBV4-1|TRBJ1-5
TGCGCCAGCAGCCAAGTTAGCAATCAGCCCCAGCATTTT
CASSQVSNQPQHF
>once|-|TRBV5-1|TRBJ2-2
TGCGCCAGCAGCTTGGATAGCGGAGGAGGGGAGCTGTTTTTT
CASSLDSGGGELFF
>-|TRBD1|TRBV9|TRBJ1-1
TGTGCCAGCAGCGCGGGGACAGGGGGAAGGGGGAACACTGAAGCTTTCTTT
CASSAGTGGRGNTEAFF
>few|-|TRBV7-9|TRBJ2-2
TGTGCCAGCAGCCCTACCGGGGAGCTGTTTTTT
CASSPTGELFF
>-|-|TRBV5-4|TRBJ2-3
TGTGCCAGCAGCTTGGAGGGGCCAATGACAGATACGCAGTATTTT
CASSLEGPMTDTQYF
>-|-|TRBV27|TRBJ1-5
TGTGCCAGCAGTTTTCTTCAGCCCCAGCATTTT
CASSFLQPQHF
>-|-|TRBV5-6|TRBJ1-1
TGTGCCAGCAGCTTAGACACCCACACTGAAGCTTTCTTT
CASSLDTHTEAFF
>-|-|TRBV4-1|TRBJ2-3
TGCGCCAGCAGCCAAGAGATACAGGGTGCAGATACGCAGTATTTT
CASSQEIQGADTQYF
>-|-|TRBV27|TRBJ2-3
TGTGCCAGCAGTTTAATGACGAGGAGCACAGATACGCAGTATTTT
CASSLMTRSTDTQYF
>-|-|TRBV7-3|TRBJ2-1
TGTGCCAGCAGCTCGGACAGCTACAATGAGCAGTTCTTC
CASSSDSYNEQFF
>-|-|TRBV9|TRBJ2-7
TGTGCCAGCAGCGCCACCGGGACGAAAGACGAGCAGTACTTC
CASSATGTKDEQYF
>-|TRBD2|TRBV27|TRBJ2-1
TGTGCCAGCACCATCGGGGGGAGGTTAGATGAGCAGTTCTTC
CASTIGGRLDEQFF
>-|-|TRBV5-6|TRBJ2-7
TGTGCCAGCAGCCCCGGGTCGTCTACCTACGAGCAGTACTTC
CASSPGSSTYEQYF
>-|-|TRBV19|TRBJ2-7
TGTGCCAGTAGTTTCCGGGACGCATCCTACGAGCAGTACTTC
CASSFRDASYEQYF
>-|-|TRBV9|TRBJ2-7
TGTGCCAGCAGCCCCTCGATCCTAGCGCGGTACGAGCAGTACTTC
CASSPSILARYEQYF
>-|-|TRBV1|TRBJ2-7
TGCACCAGCAGCCGACTAGCGCGCCGCTCCTACGAGCAGTACTTC
CTSSRLARRSYEQYF
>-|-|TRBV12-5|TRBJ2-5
TGTGCTAGTGGTAAGGACCTAGAAGAGACCCAGTACTTC
CASGKDLEETQYF
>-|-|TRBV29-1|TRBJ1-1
TGCAGCCTCTCCCGAGTCGGACTGAACACTGAAGCTTTCTTT
CSLSRVGLNTEAFF
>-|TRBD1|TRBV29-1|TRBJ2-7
TGCAGCGTTGAAAACGATAAGGGGGCGACGGGTGAGCAGTACTTC
CSVENDKGATGEQYF
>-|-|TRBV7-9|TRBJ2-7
TGTGCCAGCAGCCATAGCTACGAGCAGTACTTC
CASSHSYEQYF
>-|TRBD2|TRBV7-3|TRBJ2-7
TGTGCCAGCAGCTTTGACGGCGGGGGGACCTACGAGCAGTACTTC
CASSFDGGGTYEQYF
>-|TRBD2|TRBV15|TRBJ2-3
TGTGCCACCCGACTAGCGGGAGTTCTAGATACGCAGTATTTT
CATRLAGVLDTQYF
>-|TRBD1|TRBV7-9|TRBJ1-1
TGTGCCAGCAGCTCCGGGACAGGGGGCTACACTGAAGCTTTCTTT
CASSSGTGGYTEAFF
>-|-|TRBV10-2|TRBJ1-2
TGCGCCAGCAGTGAGTTTAGACAGGATGGCTACACCTTC
CASSEFRQDGYTF
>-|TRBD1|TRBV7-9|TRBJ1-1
TGTGCCAGCAGCGACCGCCGGGACAGGGTACCTGAAGCTTTCTTT
CASSDRRDRVPEAFF
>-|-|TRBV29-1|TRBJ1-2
TGCAGCGTTGGGTCCGACTATGGCTACACCTTC
CSVGSDYGYTF
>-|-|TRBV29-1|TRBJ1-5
TGCAGCGTCGGACGGAGTAATCAGCCCCAGCATTTT
CSVGRSNQPQHF
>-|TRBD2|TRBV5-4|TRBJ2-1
TGTGCCAGCAGCCTAGCGGGAGAGGAAGAGCAGTTCTTC
CASSLAGEEEQFF
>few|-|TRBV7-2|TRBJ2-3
TGTGCCTCTGGAGTCGATGGAGGAGATACGCAGTATTTT
CASGVDGGDTQYF
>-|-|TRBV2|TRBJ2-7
TGTGCCAGCGGTGACGTACGGACCATCTACGAGCAGTACTTC
CASGDVRTIYEQYF
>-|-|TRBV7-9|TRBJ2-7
TGTGCCAGCAGCTTAGTAGGGGCGTCGGGCGAGCAGTACTTC
CASSLVGASGEQYF
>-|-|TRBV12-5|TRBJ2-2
TGTGCTAGTGGTTTTATAGCGGAGTTCTATAACACCGGGGAGCTGTTTTTT
CASGFIAEFYNTGELFF
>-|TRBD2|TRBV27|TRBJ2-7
TGTGCCAGCTCGGTCAGCGGGAGGTTCCACGAGCAGTACTTC
CASSVSGRFHEQYF
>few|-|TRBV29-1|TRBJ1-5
TGCAGCGTTACGTTTACAGGGTCTTTGGGTCAGCCCCAGCATTTT
CSVTFTGSLGQPQHF
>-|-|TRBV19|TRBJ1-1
TGTGCCAGTAATGCGGGGCGGAACACTGAAGCTTTCTTT
CASNAGRNTEAFF
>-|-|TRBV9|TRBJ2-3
TGTGCCAGCAGCGTAGAGGGGGGGATGAGGACAGATACGCAGTATTTT
CASSVEGGMRTDTQYF
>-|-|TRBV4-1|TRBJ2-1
TGCGCCAGCAGAAAGGGGCCTGACTCCTACAATGAGCAGTTCTTC
CASRKGPDSYNEQFF
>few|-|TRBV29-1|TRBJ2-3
TGCAGCGTTGAGAAAGGGGATGGGACAGATACGCAGTATTTT
CSVEKGDGTDTQYF
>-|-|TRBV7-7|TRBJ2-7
TGTGCCAGCAGCTTAGGCCCGGCAGCATTGGAGACCGAGCAGTACTTC
CASSLGPAALETEQYF
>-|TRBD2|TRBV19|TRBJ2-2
TGTGCCAGTACCCCCTTTAGCGGGGGCACCGGGGAGCTGTTTTTT
CASTPFSGGTGELFF